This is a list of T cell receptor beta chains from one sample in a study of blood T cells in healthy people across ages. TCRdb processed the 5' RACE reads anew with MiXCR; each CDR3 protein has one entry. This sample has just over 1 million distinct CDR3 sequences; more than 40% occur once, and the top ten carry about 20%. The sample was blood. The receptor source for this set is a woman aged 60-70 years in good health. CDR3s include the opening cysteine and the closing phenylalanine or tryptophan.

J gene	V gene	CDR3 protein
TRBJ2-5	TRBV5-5	CASSSGGQGQETQYF
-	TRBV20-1	CSARVPSGEQYF
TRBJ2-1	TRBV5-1	CASSWSAGEIYNEQFF
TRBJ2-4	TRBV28	CASSLFATGGLNIQYF
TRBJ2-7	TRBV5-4	CASSFRTDLSSYEQYF
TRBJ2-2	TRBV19	CASSIDGTDVSTGELFF
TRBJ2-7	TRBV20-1	CSASGQDYEQYF
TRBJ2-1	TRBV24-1	CATSDFVEQFF
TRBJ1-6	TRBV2	CASSEGSGPTGSPLHF
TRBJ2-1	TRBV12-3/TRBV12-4	CASTPGTGGGEQFF
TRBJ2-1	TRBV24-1	CATSEGQGSEQFF
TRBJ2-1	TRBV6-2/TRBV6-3	CASSYGTTRRFF
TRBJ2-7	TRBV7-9	CASSLVTEPYEQYF
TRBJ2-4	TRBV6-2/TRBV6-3	CASRPAGVRDEQYF
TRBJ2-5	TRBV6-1	CASSDRQGNLQETQYF
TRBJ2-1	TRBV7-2	CASSLTSGANEQFF
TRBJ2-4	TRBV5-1	CASTSTTSSYNEQYF
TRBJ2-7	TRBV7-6	CASSPQPVGGQKSYEQYF
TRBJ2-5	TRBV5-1	CASSLAAAGQETQYF
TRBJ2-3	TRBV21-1	CASSKRAGGPRELTDTQYF
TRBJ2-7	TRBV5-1	CASSLDLGPSSYEQYF
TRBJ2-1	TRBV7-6	CASSIQNPGLNNEQFF
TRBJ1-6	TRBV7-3	CASSFRGPGSPLHF
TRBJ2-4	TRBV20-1	CSAPKGQGLAKNIQYF
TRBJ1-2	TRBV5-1	CASSPRTGNYGYTF
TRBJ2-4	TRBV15	CATSRDGVGKNIQYF
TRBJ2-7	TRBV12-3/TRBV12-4	CASSMDTPYEQYF
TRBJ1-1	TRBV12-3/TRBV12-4	CASTLGAGGNTEAFF
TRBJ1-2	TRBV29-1	CSGSDGYTF
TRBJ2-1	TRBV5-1	CASRSTPGREQFF
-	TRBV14	CASSLLSRGTQYF
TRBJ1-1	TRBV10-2	CASSELMMAFF
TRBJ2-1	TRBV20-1	CSAGDWVGSNEQFF
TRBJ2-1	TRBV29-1	CSVEDLGGGTYNEQFF
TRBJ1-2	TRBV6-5	CASSYSSIFGGYTF
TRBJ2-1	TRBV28	CASSRNPAHYEQFF
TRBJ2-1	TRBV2	CASSEDGLAEAGNEQFF
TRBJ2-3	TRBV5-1	CASSLYRGSTDTQYF
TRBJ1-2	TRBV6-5	CASSNGEGSNYGYTF
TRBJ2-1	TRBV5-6	CASSWGLADRYNEQFF
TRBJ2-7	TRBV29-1	CSVREKVDYEQYF
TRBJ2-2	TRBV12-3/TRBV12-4	CASSLGGGRTGELFF
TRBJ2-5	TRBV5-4	CASSPGAFSRVETQYF
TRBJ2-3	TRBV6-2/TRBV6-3	CASSWTSGSGPDTQYF
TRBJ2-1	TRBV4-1	CASSQGGQGDNEQFF